One and the same sample provided the 23 T cell receptor beta chains below, sequenced in a study of T cell changes during pregnancy in multiple sclerosis. Sequencing was performed with immunoSEQ multiplex PCR; in TCRdb, only in-frame clones are kept and a portion is missing. The table lists some 60,000 clones, about 85% of them singletons. The specimen comprised CD4+ T cells from peripheral blood mononuclear cells, sampled in the third trimester of pregnancy. These receptors originate from a female donor with multiple sclerosis, enrolled in a pregnancy study.

The gene calls are TRBV10-2 and TRBJ1-1; D is ambiguous. CDR1 is WSHSY, CDR2 SAAADI, per germline. The CDR3 is 14 amino acids. V lost 3 bases to trimming and J lost 5 bases, with 13 bases between them. The CDR3 spells CASSDMGGGTEAFF. CDR3 bases: TGCGCCAGCAGTGACATGGGAGGCGGGACTGAAGCTTTCTTT.

This clone has ten or more counts. The chain has TRBV7-2 and TRBJ1-3; D is uncertain. V was pared by 1 base and J by 2 bases, with 6 bases between. The germline gives CDR1 SGHTA, CDR2 FQGNSA. The CDR3 extends over 14 amino acids. For the CDR3, the DNA is TGTGCCAGCAGCTTAGTTCGGGCTGGAAACACCATATATTTT. It specifies CASSLVRAGNTIYF.

The chain has TRBV7-8 and TRBJ2-6; perhaps TRBD1 as D (6 bases). This CDR3 has 16 residues. Germline CDR1 SGHVS, CDR2 FQNEAQ. Trimming took off 5 bases at V and 4 bases at J, with 15 bases between the two ends. The CDR3 DNA reads TGTGCCAGCAGCGGCCGGGACACGCGAGGGGCCAACGTCCTGACTTTC. It yields the protein CASSGRDTRGANVLTF.

The chain recombines TRBV7-2 with TRBJ2-7; 9 bases match TRBD1. This CDR3 comprises 14 residues. Germline V gene data show CDR1 as SGHTA and CDR2 as FQGNSA. V lost 5 bases, J lost 3 bases, and 5 bases stayed unmatched. The CDR3 region is CASSKPGQGYEQYF. The CDR3 DNA follows: TGTGCCAGCAGCAAACCGGGACAGGGCTACGAGCAGTACTTC.

The rearrangement joins TRBV4-3 to TRBJ1-1; no firm D call. V was pared by 0 bases and J by 7 bases, with 12 bases between. The CDR3 runs to 14 residues. Germline V CDR1 and CDR2: LGHNA, YSLEER. The CDR3 DNA reads TGCGCCAGCAGCCAAGAGATGCGGGCGTATGAAGCTTTCTTT. Its protein is CASSQEMRAYEAFF.

CDR3 DNA: TGTGCCAGCACGGACAGTACCTACGAGCAGTACTTC. Protein product: CASTDSTYEQYF. V and J are TRBV6-1 and TRBJ2-7; tentative D call: TRBD1 (6 bases). The CDR3 is 12 residues long. The germline CDR1 and CDR2 sequences are MNHNS and SASEGT. Trimming shortened V by 7 bases and J by 2 bases, and 9 bases separated the two germline ends.

The CDR3 reads CASGSRLLATDGYTF. CDR3 sequence (DNA): TGTGCTAGTGGTTCCCGACTATTGGCCACTGATGGCTACACCTTC. The chain recombines TRBV12-5 with TRBJ1-2; D call uncertain. The CDR3 has 15 amino acids. Trimming removed 4 bases at V and 6 bases at J, with 18 bases between. CDR1 LGHNT and CDR2 FRNRAP come from the germline V gene.

This clone has a single count. The chain employs TRBV29-1 and TRBJ2-3, with 10 bases lining up with TRBD2. The junction had 4 bases not matched to a gene; V was cut back by 3 bases and J by 1 base. The CDR3 is 15 residues long. Germline CDR1 and CDR2: SQVTM and ANQGSEA. Here the CDR3 DNA reads TGCAGCGTTGAGGGGACTAGCGTAGGCACAGATACGCAGTATTTT. It specifies CSVEGTSVGTDTQYF.

This chain uses TRBV5-1 with TRBJ2-5; D not resolved. The length of the CDR3 is 11 residues. CDR1 and CDR2 from the germline V gene are SGHRS and YFSETQ. V lost 3 bases to trimming and J lost 5 bases, with 5 bases between them. CDR3 nucleotides: TGCGCCAGCAGCTGGGCGGAGACCCAGTACTTC. Translating it yields CASSWAETQYF.

This chain uses TRBV27 with TRBJ2-1, with D perhaps TRBD1 (6 bases). The CDR3 loop spans 16 amino acids. The V end lost 0 bases, the J end lost 3 bases, and 12 bases lay between the germline ends. Germline CDR1 and CDR2: MNHEY and SMNVEV (reference sequence). CDR3 DNA: TGTGCCAGCAGTTTATCTAAACAGGGATACTACAATGAGCAGTTCTTC. Amino acids: CASSLSKQGYYNEQFF.

This clone was counted once. In nucleotides, the CDR3 is TGTGCCAGCAGCTTAGCGCAGGGGACAGGGCAAGAGACCCAGTACTTC. It specifies CASSLAQGTGQETQYF. This chain uses TRBV7-2 with TRBJ2-5; TRBD1 matches 9 bases. Germline V gene data show CDR1 as SGHTA and CDR2 as FQGNSA. The trim removed 0 bases at V and 2 bases at J, leaving 4 bases unmatched. The CDR3 spans 16 residues.

The chain couples TRBV6-1 to TRBJ1-5, with 11 nucleotides matching TRBD1. CDR3 length: 15 amino acids. Per the germline V gene, CDR1 is MNHNS and CDR2 is SASEGT. Trimming cost V 4 bases and J 6 bases; bases outside gene matches: 5. CDR3 in amino acids: CASSAGTGGGQPQHF. The DNA of the CDR3 is TGTGCCAGCAGTGCTGGGACAGGGGGAGGTCAGCCCCAGCATTTT.

This sequence joins TRBV10-3 and TRBJ1-1, with D unclear. The CDR3 runs to 13 residues. V was shortened by 4 bases and J by 1 base, with 7 bases between the two germline ends. CDR1 ENHRY and CDR2 SYGVKD come from the germline V gene. In DNA, the CDR3 is TGTGCCATCAGTGGATCGGGGAACACTGAAGCTTTCTTT. This sequence encodes CAISGSGNTEAFF.

J is TRBJ2-7 and V is TRBV5-1, with 15 bases that match TRBD2. The CDR3 extends over 15 amino acids. Germline V gene sequence: CDR1 SGHRS, CDR2 YFSETQ. The ends lost 3 bases at V and 2 bases at J; junction bases unmatched: 0. The CDR3 region has the DNA TGCGCCAGCAGCTGGACTAGCGGGGGGGCCTACGAGCAGTACTTC. Protein sequence: CASSWTSGGAYEQYF.

The V gene is TRBV5-1, the J gene TRBJ2-7; D unresolved. Germline assignment: CDR1 SGHRS and CDR2 YFSETQ. The CDR3 is 14 amino acids. V was clipped by 0 bases and J by 0 bases, with 7 bases between them. The CDR3 loop is CASSLVTSSYEQYF. The CDR3 bases are TGCGCCAGCAGCTTGGTTACGAGCTCCTACGAGCAGTACTTC.

The chain has TRBV2 and TRBJ1-3; TRBD1 might be the D (6 bases). The CDR3 runs 14 residues. CDR1 and CDR2 (germline): SNHLY, FYNNEI. The V end lost 7 bases, the J end lost 4 bases, and 14 bases lay between the germline ends. In DNA form, the CDR3 reads TGTGCCAGCACCCAGGGGTTGACAGGAAACACCATATATTTT. Translated, it gives CASTQGLTGNTIYF.

The chain is built from TRBV7-9 and TRBJ2-7; 9 bases fit TRBD2. V shed 7 bases, J shed 3 bases, and the junction held 7 bases outside the gene matches. CDR1 SEHNR and CDR2 FQNEAQ come from the germline V gene (reference sequence). The CDR3 is 14 residues long. CDR3 sequence reads: CASTLAGLVYEQYF. DNA for the CDR3: TGTGCCAGCACCCTAGCGGGGCTTGTCTACGAGCAGTACTTC.

The chain is built from TRBV7-2 and TRBJ2-7; 15 positions agree with TRBD2. The V and J ends lost 5 bases and 5 bases, in that order; junction bases with no gene match: 7. Looked up from germline, CDR1 is SGHTA and CDR2 is FQGNSA. The CDR3 extends over 16 amino acids. CDR3 sequence reads: CASSHGLAGGLDEQYF. CDR3 DNA sequence: TGTGCCAGCAGCCACGGACTAGCGGGGGGGCTCGACGAGCAGTACTTC.

This clone is a singleton in its sample. The V and J genes are TRBV30 and TRBJ2-1, with D perhaps matching TRBD2 (6 bases). This CDR3 is 18 amino acids long. Trimming took 0 bases from V and 4 from J, leaving 22 bases between them. From germline, CDR1 is GTSNPN and CDR2 SVGIG (reference sequence). In DNA form, the CDR3 reads TGTGCCTGGAGTGTACAGGCACTAGCTTTCCCCTCTTACAATGAGCAGTTCTTC. It yields the protein CAWSVQALAFPSYNEQFF. The full variable domain, with the rest looked up from reference TRBV30 and TRBJ2-1, is SQTIHQWPATLVQPVGSPLSLECTVEGTSNPNLYWYRQAAGRGLQLLFYSVGIGQISSEVPQNLSASRPQDRQFILSSKKLLLSDSGFYLCAWSVQALAFPSYNEQFFGPGTRLTVL.

The chain links TRBV7-9 to TRBJ2-5; 11 bases map to TRBD1. The CDR3 is 16 residues long. CDR1 and CDR2 from the germline V gene are SEHNR and FQNEAQ (reference sequence). The V segment lost 5 bases and the J segment 5 bases; nucleotides outside the gene matches: 10. The CDR3 is CASSVVRTGGNETQYF. CDR3 nucleotide sequence: TGTGCCAGCAGCGTCGTGAGGACAGGGGGCAATGAGACCCAGTACTTC. The variable domain in full, completed from reference TRBV7-9 and TRBJ2-5, reads DTGVSQNPRHKITKRGQNVTFRCDPISEHNRLYWYRQTLGQGPEFLTYFQNEAQLEKSRLLSDRFSAERPKGSFSTLEIQRTEQGDSAMYLCASSVVRTGGNETQYFGPGTRLLVL.

The J gene is TRBJ1-5, the V gene TRBV6-6; D unclear. Looked up from germline, CDR1 is MNHNY and CDR2 is SVGAGI (reference sequence). The CDR3 has 16 residues. Trimming took off 5 bases at V and 4 bases at J, with 18 bases between the two ends. The CDR3 here is CASSTNPSTGNQPQHF. The CDR3 coding sequence is TGTGCCAGCAGTACAAACCCCTCAACGGGGAATCAGCCCCAGCATTTT.

CDR3 DNA: TGCGCCAGCAGCCAAGATCGGCGGGGCAATTCGGGTCAGCCCCAGCATTTT. Translated: CASSQDRRGNSGQPQHF. The V call is TRBV4-3, the J call TRBJ1-5; a possible D gene is TRBD1 (5 bases). CDR1 is LGHNA, CDR2 YSLEER, per germline. This CDR3 has 17 residues. V lost 0 bases to trimming and J lost 6 bases, with 18 bases between them.

The chain uses TRBV2 and TRBJ1-3; D possibly corresponds to TRBD1 (5 bases). CDR1 SNHLY and CDR2 FYNNEI come from the germline V gene. The CDR3 is 13 residues long. The germline V and J ends were trimmed by 8 bases and 1 base, with 9 bases remaining between them. The CDR3 is CASLGDSGNTIYF. Written as DNA, the CDR3 is TGTGCCAGCCTAGGGGATTCTGGAAACACCATATATTTT.